The TCR beta chain described here comes from a study of OX40 agonist ivuxolimab in advanced cancers. Study results and limitations: Partly responding patients at 0.1-3.0 mg/kg showed some of the smallest clonal expansion. Within 6 weeks, CD4+ and CD8+ blood T cells expanded clonally at 0.1 to 3.0 mg/kg.

For this clone: Its matching antigen is unknown.

TCRdb's table, derived via immunoSEQ multiplex PCR, lists solely in-frame clones and lacks some. The repertoire consists of around 20,000 clones, with about four fifths occurring once and the leading ten covering approximately 14%. V was cut by 3 bases and J by 5 bases, with 8 bases left in between. Germline CDR1 is SGDLS and CDR2 is YYNGEE. This CDR3 comprises 12 residues. This sample comprised CD4+ or CD8+ T cells sorted from blood, obtained in a trial of the OX40 agonist ivuxolimab. V gene TRBV9 combines with J gene TRBJ1-1, with D possibly matching TRBD1 (5 bases). The TCR was taken from an adult with an advanced solid tumor such as melanoma, head and neck, liver or kidney cancer. The CDR3 nucleotides read TGTGCCAGCAGCGGGGGGTATACTGAAGCTTTCTTT. Its protein is CASSGGYTEAFF.